The present TCR beta chain was sequenced within a study of blood T cell repertoires in COVID-19. Using immunoSEQ multiplex PCR, the repertoire was profiled, and TCRdb retains in-frame clones only, with some absent. This sample has more than 95,000 clones; over 75% occur once, and the top ten carry approximately 6.6%. Sequencing input: peripheral blood. The clonotype comes from a man older than 75 with active or convalescent COVID-19.

The CDR3 bases are TGTGCCAGCAGTCGATGGACAGGGGGCTACGAGCAGTACTTC. It yields the protein CASSRWTGGYEQYF. The rearrangement joins TRBV28 to TRBJ2-7; 10 nucleotides match TRBD1. This CDR3 has 14 amino acids. V lost 5 bases to trimming and J lost 3 bases; unmatched junction nucleotides: 4. From germline, CDR1 is MDHEN and CDR2 SYDVKM.